The following is a T cell receptor beta chain sequence with its context. This specimen comes from a study of metastatic and nonmetastatic thyroid tumors. TCRdb re-called the PCR reads through MiXCR. The sample has 13,000 or so clones, 25% to 30% seen once; the top ten hold about 19%. Each patient went into thyroid surgery without having received any treatment. The sequence was obtained from a female donor with papillary thyroid cancer or a benign thyroid nodule (not recorded which). Some clones in this sample may be carry-over from other donors' samples. The sequencing sample was made of tumor tissue.

The CDR3 is CASSLAGRYEQYF. CDR3 DNA sequence: TGCGCCAGCAGCTTGGCGGGGAGGTACGAGCAGTACTTC. The chain joins TRBV5-1 to TRBJ2-7; tentative D call: TRBD2 (6 bases). V was cut by 0 bases and J by 4 bases, with 8 bases left in between. The length of the CDR3 is 13 residues. Germline-derived CDR1 and CDR2 are SGHRS and YFSETQ.